This TCR beta chain was captured by sequencing in a study of blood T cell repertoires in COVID-19. CDR1 and CDR2 (germline): GTSNPN, SVGIG (reference sequence). V was trimmed by 3 bases and J by 4 bases, leaving 9 bases between them. This CDR3 has 12 residues. The table came from immunoSEQ multiplex PCR; TCRdb's copy has only in-frame clones and leaves some out. Among around 250,000 clones listed, around 84% were seen once. The chain employs TRBV30 and TRBJ1-1; D not resolved. Sequencing was done on a sample of peripheral blood. This TCR was sampled from a woman in her forties who had recovered from COVID-19. Written as DNA, the CDR3 is TGTGCCTGGAGGGGTTCAGGCACTGAAGCTTTCTTT. Translation gives CAWRGSGTEAFF.